These 9 T cell receptor beta chains share one sample of origin, sequenced in a study of blood T cell repertoires in COVID-19. Only in-frame clones appear in the TCRdb table, and some are missing; sequencing was by immunoSEQ multiplex PCR. The sample has approximately 31,000 clones, approximately 85% seen once. The sample comprised peripheral blood. These receptors all come from a man older than 75 with active COVID-19.

V usage is TRBV7-8 and J usage is TRBJ1-1; D remains unclear. Germline V gene sequence: CDR1 SGHVS, CDR2 FQNEAQ. Deletions cut 5 bases from V and 11 bases from J, with 15 bases between. The CDR3 consists of 12 residues. CDR3 amino acids: CASSPWEDGAFF. CDR3 nucleotides: TGTGCCAGCAGCCCGTGGGAGGATGGCGCTTTCTTT.

Only one count was recorded for this clone. This chain uses TRBV29-1 with TRBJ2-3; tentatively, D is TRBD1 (5 bases). The germline V gene has CDR1 SQVTM and CDR2 ANQGSEA. The ends were cut back, 3 bases at V and 4 bases at J, with 11 bases in the middle. The CDR3 sequence is 13 residues long. This CDR3 is CSVDPGFPDTQYF. The CDR3 bases are TGCAGCGTTGACCCAGGGTTCCCAGATACGCAGTATTTT.

The chain recombines TRBV9 with TRBJ1-1; TRBD1 aligns across 11 bases. The CDR3 is 18 residues long. The trim removed 0 bases at V and 5 bases at J, leaving 12 bases unmatched. Germline V lookup: CDR1 SGDLS, CDR2 YYNGEE. The CDR3 nucleotides read TGTGCCAGCAGCGTAGATACTCCGGGACAGGGGGTCGAGACTGAAGCTTTCTTT. Translation: CASSVDTPGQGVETEAFF.

This chain uses TRBV29-1 with TRBJ1-1, with D perhaps matching TRBD1 (6 bases). CDR1 is SQVTM and CDR2 is ANQGSEA in the germline V gene. The CDR3 loop spans 11 amino acids. V dropped 3 bases and J dropped 14 bases, with 16 bases sitting between them. The DNA for the CDR3 is TGCAGCGTTGAGGGTGGGGGCTCAGCCTTCTTT. This sequence encodes CSVEGGGSAFF.

The gene calls are TRBV10-3 and TRBJ2-7; 8 bases line up with TRBD1. CDR3 length: 16 residues. The germline gives CDR1 ENHRY, CDR2 SYGVKD. The junction had 6 bases not matched to a gene; V was cut back by 2 bases and J by 0 bases. CDR3: CAISEAQGGSSYEQYF. The CDR3 DNA reads TGTGCCATCAGTGAGGCACAGGGGGGTAGCTCCTACGAGCAGTACTTC.

The rearrangement joins TRBV6-5 to TRBJ2-2, with D hard to call. The ends were cut back, 5 bases at V and 1 base at J, with 11 bases in the middle. The CDR3 has 15 residues. Germline CDR1 MNHEY, CDR2 SVGAGI. The CDR3 bases are TGTGCCAGCAGTCCCTGGGCAGGGAACACCGGGGAGCTGTTTTTT. It translates to CASSPWAGNTGELFF.

This chain uses TRBV28 with TRBJ2-3, with 7 positions matching TRBD2. Germline trimming cut 8 bases from V and 4 bases from J; bases unmatched to any gene: 9. CDR1 MDHEN and CDR2 SYDVKM come from the germline V gene. This CDR3 comprises 14 residues. Written as DNA, the CDR3 is TGTGCCAGCCTGAGCCCGGGGGGATCAGATACGCAGTATTTT. This sequence encodes CASLSPGGSDTQYF.

The chain links TRBV7-2 to TRBJ1-2; 8 bases match TRBD1. The V segment lost 5 bases and the J segment 8 bases; nucleotides outside the gene matches: 7. The CDR3 totals 13 residues. In germline, CDR1 is SGHTA, CDR2 FQGNSA. In DNA form, the CDR3 reads TGTGCCAGCAGCATGACAGGGGTCGGGGGCTACACCTTC. Translation gives CASSMTGVGGYTF.

In this sample, this clone turned up a few times. V usage is TRBV19 and J usage is TRBJ1-6; D ambiguous. CDR1 LNHDA and CDR2 SQIVND come from the germline V gene (reference sequence). V was pared by 5 bases and J by 15 bases, with 17 bases between. The CDR3 covers 13 residues. Here the CDR3 reads CASSPISGSDLHF. DNA for the CDR3: TGTGCCAGTAGTCCTATATCCGGTTCTGACCTCCACTTT. Filled out from reference TRBV19 and TRBJ1-6, the complete variable domain reads DGGITQSPKYLFRKEGQNVTLSCEQNLNHDAMYWYRQDPGQGLRLIYYSQIVNDFQKGDIAEGYSVSREKKESFPLTVTSAQKNPTAFYLCASSPISGSDLHFGNGTRLTVT.